This T cell receptor (beta chain) was captured by sequencing in a study of cytomegalovirus exposure and HLA in healthy donors. A multiplex PCR was run with 60 Vbeta primers and 13 Jbeta primers. Repertoires were generated with immunoSEQ multiplex PCR, while TCRdb's copy carries only in-frame clones and drops some. Among fewer than 150,000 clones listed, 70% to 75% were seen once. This clone is a singleton in its sample. Its antigen is unidentified. The study, taken as a whole, reports: Apart from CMV serostatus, no immune exposure information was available.

This receptor was identified in a man aged 25-45 years in good health and CMV-seronegative. Sequenced input: PBMCs.

CDR3 nucleotides: TGTGCCAGTAGTATAGCGAGCTACCGGGGTGAAGCTTTCTTT. Translating it yields CASSIASYRGEAFF. The chain couples TRBV19 to TRBJ1-1; D remains unclear. This CDR3 has 14 amino acids. The V gene's germline CDR1 is LNHDA and CDR2 SQIVND (reference sequence). V lost 1 base and J 7 bases, leaving 13 bases between the germline ends.